A selection of T cell receptor beta chains follows, all from one sample in a study of monozygotic twins with inflammatory bowel disease. TCRdb re-called the 5' RACE reads; one entry per CDR3 protein, DNA not given. The table lists roughly 100,000 distinct CDR3 sequences. Specimen: blood. Source of these receptors: a human donor with ulcerative colitis or Crohn's disease, or a healthy co-twin of an affected twin (not recorded which). Each CDR3 is given with its conserved first and last residue.

j_call v_call cdr3_aa
TRBJ1-4 TRBV6-1 CASRRVGVVEKLFF
TRBJ2-1 TRBV4-3 CASSQDLPPVPYNEQFF
TRBJ2-6 TRBV7-9 CASSPLYSGANVLTF
TRBJ2-7 TRBV28 CASSTHDPYEQYF
TRBJ2-3 TRBV6-2/TRBV6-3 CASSYRQLGTSTDTQYF
TRBJ1-2 TRBV12-3/TRBV12-4 CASSYPPGLYGYTF
TRBJ1-5 TRBV20-1 CSARRLSNQPQHF
TRBJ2-2 TRBV7-9 CASSFARGTGELFF
TRBJ2-7 TRBV7-2 CASRSTGFSYEQYF
TRBJ2-3 TRBV4-3 CASSQELVGTDTQYF
TRBJ2-7 TRBV6-2/TRBV6-3 CASSSYGLEQYF